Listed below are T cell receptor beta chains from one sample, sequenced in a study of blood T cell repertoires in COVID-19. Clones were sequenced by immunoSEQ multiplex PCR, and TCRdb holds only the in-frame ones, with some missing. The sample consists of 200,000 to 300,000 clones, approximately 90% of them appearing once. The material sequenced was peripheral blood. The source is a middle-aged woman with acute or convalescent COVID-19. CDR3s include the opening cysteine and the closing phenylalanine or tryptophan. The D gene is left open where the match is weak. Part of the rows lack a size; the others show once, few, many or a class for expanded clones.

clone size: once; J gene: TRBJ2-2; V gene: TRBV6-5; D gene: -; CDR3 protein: CASSYSIGEVTGELFF; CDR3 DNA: TGTGCCAGCAGTTACTCGATTGGGGAGGTCACCGGGGAGCTGTTTTTT
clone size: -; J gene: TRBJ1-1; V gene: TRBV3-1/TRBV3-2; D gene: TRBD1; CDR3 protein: CASSQESGTVFTEAFF; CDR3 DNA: TGTGCCAGCAGCCAAGAGTCCGGGACAGTATTCACTGAAGCTTTCTTT
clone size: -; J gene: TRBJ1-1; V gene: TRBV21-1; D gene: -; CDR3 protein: CASSNTGFTEAFF; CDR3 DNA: TGTGCCAGCAGCAATACAGGGTTCACTGAAGCTTTCTTT
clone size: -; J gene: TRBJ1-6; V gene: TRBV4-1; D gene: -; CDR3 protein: CASSQERGMGSPLHF; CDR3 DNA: TGCGCCAGCAGCCAAGAGAGGGGGATGGGTTCACCCCTCCACTTT
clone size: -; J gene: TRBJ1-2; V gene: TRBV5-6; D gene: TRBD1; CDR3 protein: CASSLDRVLNGYTF; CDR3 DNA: TGTGCCAGCAGCCTCGACAGGGTTTTGAATGGCTACACCTTC
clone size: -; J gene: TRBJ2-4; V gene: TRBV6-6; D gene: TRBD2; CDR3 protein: CASSRGPAGGLPLAKNIQYF; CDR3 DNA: TGTGCCAGCAGTCGAGGGCCAGCGGGGGGCCTCCCGCTAGCCAAAAACATTCAGTACTTC
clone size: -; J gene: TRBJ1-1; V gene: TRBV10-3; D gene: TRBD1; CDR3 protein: CAIRGDRGEAFF; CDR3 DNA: TGTGCCATCAGAGGGGACAGGGGTGAAGCTTTCTTT
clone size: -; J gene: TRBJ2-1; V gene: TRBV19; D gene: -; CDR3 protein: CASSIGTYNEQFF; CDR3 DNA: TGTGCCAGTAGTATAGGTACTTACAATGAGCAGTTCTTC
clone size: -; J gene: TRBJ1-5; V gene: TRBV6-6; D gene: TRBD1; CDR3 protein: CASSGQGARNQPQHF; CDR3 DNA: TGTGCCAGCAGTGGACAGGGGGCTCGCAATCAGCCCCAGCATTTT
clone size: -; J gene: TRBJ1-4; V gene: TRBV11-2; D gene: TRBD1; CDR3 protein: CASSPNPGQGATNEKLFF; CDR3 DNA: TGTGCCAGCAGTCCTAACCCGGGACAGGGTGCAACTAATGAAAAACTGTTTTTT
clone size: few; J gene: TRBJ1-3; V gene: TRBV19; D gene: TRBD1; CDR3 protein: CASSVGQGYSGNTIYF; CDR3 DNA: TGTGCCAGTAGTGTTGGACAGGGCTACTCTGGAAACACCATATATTTT
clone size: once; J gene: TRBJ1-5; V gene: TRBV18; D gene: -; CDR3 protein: CASSPMGANNQPQHF; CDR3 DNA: TGTGCCAGCTCCCCCATGGGGGCGAACAATCAGCCCCAGCATTTT
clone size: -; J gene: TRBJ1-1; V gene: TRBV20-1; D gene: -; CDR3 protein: CSASGPGGRRAFF; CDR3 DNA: TGCAGTGCCAGTGGGCCCGGGGGTAGGCGAGCTTTCTTT
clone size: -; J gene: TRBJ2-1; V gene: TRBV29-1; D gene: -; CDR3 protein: CSVAQASGGEQFF; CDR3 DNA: TGCAGCGTTGCACAGGCGTCGGGTGGTGAGCAGTTCTTC
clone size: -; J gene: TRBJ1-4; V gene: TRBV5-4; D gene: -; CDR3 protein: CASSFGGASSEKLFF; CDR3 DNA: TGTGCCAGCAGCTTCGGGGGGGCCAGCAGTGAAAAACTGTTTTTT
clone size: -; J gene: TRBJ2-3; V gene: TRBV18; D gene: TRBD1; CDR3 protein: CASSPGTGGTDTQYF; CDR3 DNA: TGTGCCAGCTCACCAGGGACAGGGGGGACAGATACGCAGTATTTT
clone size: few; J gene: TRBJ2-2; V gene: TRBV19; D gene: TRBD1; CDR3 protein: CASSKRTGAFSGELFF; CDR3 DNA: TGTGCCAGTAGTAAGAGGACAGGGGCTTTTTCCGGGGAGCTGTTTTTT
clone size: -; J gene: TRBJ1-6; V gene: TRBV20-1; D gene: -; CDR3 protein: CSASSGNGYNSPLHF; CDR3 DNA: TGCAGTGCTAGTTCAGGGAACGGCTACAATTCACCCCTCCACTTT
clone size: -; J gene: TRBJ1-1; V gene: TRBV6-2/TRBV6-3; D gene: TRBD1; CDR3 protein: CASSYGPGQGNTEAFF; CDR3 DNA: TGTGCCAGCAGTTACGGCCCCGGACAGGGGAACACTGAAGCTTTCTTT
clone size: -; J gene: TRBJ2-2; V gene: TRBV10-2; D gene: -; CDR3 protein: CASSVGGLPGELFF; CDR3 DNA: TGCGCCAGCAGTGTGGGGGGGCTGCCCGGGGAGCTGTTTTTT
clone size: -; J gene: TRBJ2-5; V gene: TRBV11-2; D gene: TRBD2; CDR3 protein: CASSVRGGPLETQYF; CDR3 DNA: TGTGCCAGCAGCGTCCGGGGGGGCCCCCTGGAGACCCAGTACTTC
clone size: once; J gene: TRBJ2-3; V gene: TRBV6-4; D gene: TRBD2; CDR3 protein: CASSDLGRGDADTQYF; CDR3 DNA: TGTGCCAGCAGTGACTTAGGGCGGGGGGACGCGGATACGCAGTATTTT
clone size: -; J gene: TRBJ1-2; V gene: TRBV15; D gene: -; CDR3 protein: CATSREGPTGDYGYTF; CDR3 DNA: TGTGCCACCAGCAGAGAGGGGCCCACAGGTGACTATGGCTACACCTTC
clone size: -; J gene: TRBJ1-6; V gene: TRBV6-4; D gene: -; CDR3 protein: CASSDSGDRPWSSALHF; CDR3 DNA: TGTGCCAGCAGTGACTCGGGTGACAGGCCATGGTCTTCTGCCCTCCACTTT
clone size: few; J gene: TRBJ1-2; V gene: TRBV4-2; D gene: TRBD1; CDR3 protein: CASTRFGQGGYGYTF; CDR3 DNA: TGTGCCAGCACCCGATTCGGACAGGGCGGCTATGGCTACACCTTC
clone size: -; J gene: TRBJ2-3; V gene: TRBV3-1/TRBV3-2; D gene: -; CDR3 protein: CASSQIVDGQADTQYF; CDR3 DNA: TGTGCCAGCAGCCAAATCGTCGACGGCCAGGCAGATACGCAGTATTTT
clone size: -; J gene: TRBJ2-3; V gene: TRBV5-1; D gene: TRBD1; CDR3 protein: CASSLSGQPTDTQYF; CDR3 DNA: TGCGCCAGCAGCTTGTCGGGACAGCCCACAGATACGCAGTATTTT
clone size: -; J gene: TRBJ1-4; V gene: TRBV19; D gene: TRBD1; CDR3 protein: CASSHPPRGLGNEKLFF; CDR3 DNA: TGTGCCAGTAGTCACCCTCCCAGGGGGCTCGGTAATGAAAAACTGTTTTTT
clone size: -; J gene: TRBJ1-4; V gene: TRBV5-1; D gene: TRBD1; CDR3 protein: CASSSDRGDEKLFF; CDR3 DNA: TGCGCCAGCAGTTCTGACAGGGGGGATGAAAAACTGTTTTTT
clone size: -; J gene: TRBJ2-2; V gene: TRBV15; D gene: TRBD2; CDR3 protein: CATSDSGGASNTGELFF; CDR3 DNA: TGTGCCACCAGCGATAGCGGGGGGGCCTCGAACACCGGGGAGCTGTTTTTT
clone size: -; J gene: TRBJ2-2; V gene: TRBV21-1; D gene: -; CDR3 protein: CASSDKGGTGELFF; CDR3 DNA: TGTGCCAGCAGCGACAAAGGTGGAACCGGGGAGCTGTTTTTT
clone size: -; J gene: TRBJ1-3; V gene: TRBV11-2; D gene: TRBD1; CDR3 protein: CASSPEGQGRNTIYF; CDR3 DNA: TGTGCCAGCAGCCCCGAAGGACAGGGAAGAAACACCATATATTTT
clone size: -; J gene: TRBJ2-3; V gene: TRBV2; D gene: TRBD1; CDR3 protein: CASSWVRQGSTDTQYF; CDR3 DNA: TGTGCCAGCAGCTGGGTGAGACAGGGAAGCACAGATACGCAGTATTTT
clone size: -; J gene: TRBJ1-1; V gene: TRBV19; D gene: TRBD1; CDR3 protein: CASSFTGTGVPPEAFF; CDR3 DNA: TGTGCCAGTAGTTTCACAGGGACAGGGGTTCCCCCTGAAGCTTTCTTT
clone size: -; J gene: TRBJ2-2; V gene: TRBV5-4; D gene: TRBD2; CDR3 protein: CASSLFPAGVNTGELFF; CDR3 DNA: TGTGCCAGCAGCTTGTTCCCAGCGGGGGTGAACACCGGGGAGCTGTTTTTT
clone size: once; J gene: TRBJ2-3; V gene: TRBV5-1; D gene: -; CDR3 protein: CASSLVGLGDTQYF; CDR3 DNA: TGCGCCAGCAGCTTGGTTGGACTCGGCGATACGCAGTATTTT
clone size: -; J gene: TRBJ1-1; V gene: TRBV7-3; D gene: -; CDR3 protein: CASSLEEGNTEAFF; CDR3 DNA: TGTGCCAGCAGCTTAGAGGAGGGGAACACTGAAGCTTTCTTT
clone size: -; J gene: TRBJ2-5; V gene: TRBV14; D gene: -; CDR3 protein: CASSQGRGGASETQYF; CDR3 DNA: TGTGCCAGCAGCCAAGGTAGGGGAGGCGCATCAGAGACCCAGTACTTC
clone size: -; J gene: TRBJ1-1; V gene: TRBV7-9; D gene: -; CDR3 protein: CASSYGQNTEAFF; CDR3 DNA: TGTGCCAGCAGTTACGGACAGAACACTGAAGCTTTCTTT
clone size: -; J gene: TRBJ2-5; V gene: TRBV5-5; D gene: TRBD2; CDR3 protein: CASSDLAGGQETQYF; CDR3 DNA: TGTGCCAGCAGCGACCTAGCGGGGGGACAAGAGACCCAGTACTTC
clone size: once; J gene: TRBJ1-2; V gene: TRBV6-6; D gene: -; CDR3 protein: CASSYSEAGVGYTF; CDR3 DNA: TGTGCCAGCAGTTACTCGGAGGCAGGGGTCGGCTACACCTTC
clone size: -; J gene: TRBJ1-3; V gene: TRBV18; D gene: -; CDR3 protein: CASSQSLLGHSGNTIYF; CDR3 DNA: TGTGCCAGCTCACAATCCCTCTTGGGCCACTCTGGAAACACCATATATTTT
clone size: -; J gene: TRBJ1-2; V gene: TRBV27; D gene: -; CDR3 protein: CASSFSGYGYTF; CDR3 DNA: TGTGCCAGCAGTTTCAGCGGGTACGGCTACACCTTC
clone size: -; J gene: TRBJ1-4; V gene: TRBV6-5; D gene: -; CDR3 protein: CASRPIPGSNEKLFF; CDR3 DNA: TGTGCCAGCAGACCCATTCCGGGGTCCAATGAAAAACTGTTTTTT
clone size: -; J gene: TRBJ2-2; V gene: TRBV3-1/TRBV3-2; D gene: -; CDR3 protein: CASSQVTGGELFF; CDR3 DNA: TGTGCCAGCAGCCAAGTAACCGGCGGGGAGCTGTTTTTT
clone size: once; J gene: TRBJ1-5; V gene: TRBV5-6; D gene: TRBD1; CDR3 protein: CASSPPARDRGPNQPQHF; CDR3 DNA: TGTGCCAGCAGTCCCCCAGCCCGGGACAGGGGGCCCAATCAGCCCCAGCATTTT
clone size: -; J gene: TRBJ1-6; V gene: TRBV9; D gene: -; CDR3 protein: CASSVFPATGSPLHF; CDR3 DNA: TGTGCCAGCAGCGTTTTTCCCGCAACAGGTTCACCCCTCCACTTT
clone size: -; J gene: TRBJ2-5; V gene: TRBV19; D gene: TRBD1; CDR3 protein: CASSPGQQETQYF; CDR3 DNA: TGTGCCAGTAGTCCGGGACAGCAAGAGACCCAGTACTTC
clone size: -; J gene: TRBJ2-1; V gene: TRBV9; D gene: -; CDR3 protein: CASEGVSYNEQFF; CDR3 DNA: TGTGCCAGCGAAGGGGTGAGCTACAATGAGCAGTTCTTC
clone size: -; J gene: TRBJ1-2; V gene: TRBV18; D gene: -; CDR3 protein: CASSPQPDSYYGYTF; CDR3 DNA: TGTGCCAGTTCGCCCCAACCGGACAGTTACTATGGCTACACCTTC
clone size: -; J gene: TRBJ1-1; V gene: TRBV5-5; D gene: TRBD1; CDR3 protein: CASSSQGGQGSRAFF; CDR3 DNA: TGTGCCAGCAGCTCGCAAGGGGGACAGGGGAGCCGCGCTTTCTTT
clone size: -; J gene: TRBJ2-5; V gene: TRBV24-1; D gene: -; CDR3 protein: CATSSGVQETQYF; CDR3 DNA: TGTGCCACCAGTTCCGGGGTACAAGAGACCCAGTACTTC
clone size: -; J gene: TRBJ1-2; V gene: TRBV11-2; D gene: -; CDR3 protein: CASSPQGGVIFF; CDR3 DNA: TGTGCCAGCAGCCCCCAGGGCGGGGTTATTTTCTTC
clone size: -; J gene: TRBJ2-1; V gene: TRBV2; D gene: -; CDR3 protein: CASSALRLDEQFF; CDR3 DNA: TGTGCCAGCAGTGCCCTCCGGTTGGATGAGCAGTTCTTC
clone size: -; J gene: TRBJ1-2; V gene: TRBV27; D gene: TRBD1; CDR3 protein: CASSRRDRSYGYTF; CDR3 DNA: TGTGCCAGCAGCCGTCGGGACAGGTCCTATGGCTACACCTTC
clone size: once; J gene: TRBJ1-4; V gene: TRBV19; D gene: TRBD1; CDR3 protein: CASRSTGASNEKLFF; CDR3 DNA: TGTGCCAGTAGATCGACAGGGGCCTCTAATGAAAAACTGTTTTTT
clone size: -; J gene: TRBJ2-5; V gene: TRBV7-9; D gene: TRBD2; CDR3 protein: CAAADGTSGQETQYF; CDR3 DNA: TGTGCCGCCGCCGATGGGACTAGCGGACAAGAGACCCAGTACTTC
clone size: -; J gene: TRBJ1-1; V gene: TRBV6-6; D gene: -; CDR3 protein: CASSYTENTEAFF; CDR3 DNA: TGTGCCAGCAGTTATACAGAGAACACTGAAGCTTTCTTT
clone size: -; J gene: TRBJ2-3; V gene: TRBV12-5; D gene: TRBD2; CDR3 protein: CASGDGLAGWSDTQYF; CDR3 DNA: TGTGCTAGTGGTGACGGACTAGCGGGGTGGTCCGATACGCAGTATTTT